This T cell receptor (beta chain) was documented in a study of response to subunit inactivated influenza vaccine. TCRdb passed the RT-PCR reads through MiXCR, listing each CDR3 protein once. The sample includes hundreds of thousands of distinct CDR3 sequences, 11% of them seen just once. The CDR3 length is 13 residues. Trimming took 3 bases from V and 7 from J, leaving 12 bases between them. The same data also contributed to another study, on T cells expressing NK-cell markers. According to that study: TCR beta cDNA was made by 5'RACE template switching with UMIs. Sorted CD3+CD56-NKG2C+, CD3+CD56+NKG2C+ and CD3+CD56+NKG2C- T cells supplied the TCR beta repertoires.

The gene calls are TRBV12-3 or TRBV12-4 and TRBJ1-2; D uncertain. The receptor was derived from a man aged 50 to 60 who received an inactivated influenza vaccine. The material sequenced was PBMCs from blood, taken on the day of vaccination. The CDR3 DNA sequence: TGTGCCAGCAGTTTCGCGGACGCAGTTGGCTACACCTTC. This gives the protein CASSFADAVGYTF.